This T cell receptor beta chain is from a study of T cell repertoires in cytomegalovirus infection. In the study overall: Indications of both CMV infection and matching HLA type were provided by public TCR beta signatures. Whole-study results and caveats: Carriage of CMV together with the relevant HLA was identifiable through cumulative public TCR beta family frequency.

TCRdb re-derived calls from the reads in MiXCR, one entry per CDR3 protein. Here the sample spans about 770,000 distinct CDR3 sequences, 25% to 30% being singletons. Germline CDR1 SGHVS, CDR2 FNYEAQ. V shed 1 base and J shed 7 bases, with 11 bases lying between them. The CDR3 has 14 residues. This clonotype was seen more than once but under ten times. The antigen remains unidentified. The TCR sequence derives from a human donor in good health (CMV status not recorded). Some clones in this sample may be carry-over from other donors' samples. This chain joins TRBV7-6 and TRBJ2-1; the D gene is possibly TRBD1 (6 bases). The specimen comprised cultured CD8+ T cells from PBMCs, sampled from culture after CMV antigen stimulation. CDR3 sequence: CASSLVQGGNEQFF. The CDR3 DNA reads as TGTGCCAGCAGCTTAGTACAGGGTGGGAATGAGCAGTTCTTC.